One and the same sample provided the 11 T cell receptor beta chains below, sequenced in a study of blood T cell repertoires in COVID-19. Sequenced by immunoSEQ multiplex PCR; TCRdb stores in-frame clones only, minus some. The data show about 500,000 clones, with roughly 91% seen just once and 7.8% held by the top ten. Sequencing was performed on peripheral blood. All receptors come from a woman in her forties or fifties with COVID-19, enrolled during active disease.

The chain couples TRBV6-1 to TRBJ2-7; D remains ambiguous. V was shortened by 3 bases and J by 3 bases, with 9 bases between the two germline ends. Germline V gene sequence: CDR1 MNHNS, CDR2 SASEGT. This CDR3 contains 13 residues. The CDR3, as DNA: TGTGCCAGCAGTGATCTGTTCGGCTACGAGCAGTACTTC. Amino acid sequence: CASSDLFGYEQYF.

Comment on this clone: Other nucleotide sequences from this sample produce the same CDR3. J is TRBJ1-5 and V is TRBV5-1; 7 bases map to TRBD1. CDR3 length: 13 residues. CDR1 and CDR2 (germline): SGHRS, YFSETQ. V was clipped by 2 bases and J by 5 bases; unmatched bases: 1. CDR3 protein: CASSLGGYQPQHF. The CDR3 DNA sequence: TGCGCCAGCAGCTTAGGGGGCTATCAGCCCCAGCATTTT.

Comment on this clone: This sample also contains other DNA sequences that code for the same CDR3. This sequence joins TRBV3-1 (or the pseudogene TRBV3-2) and TRBJ1-5; D not certain. Deletions cut 1 base from V and 2 bases from J, with 3 bases between. The germline CDR1 and CDR2 sequences are LGHDT and YNNKEL (reference sequence). The CDR3 covers 13 residues. Written as DNA, the CDR3 is TGTGCCAGCAGCCAAGGAGGCAATCAGCCCCAGCATTTT. This gives the protein CASSQGGNQPQHF.

The chain joins TRBV2 to TRBJ1-2; tentatively, D is TRBD1 (5 bases). Germline V gives CDR1 SNHLY, CDR2 FYNNEI. Trimming shortened V by 11 bases and J by 2 bases, and 21 bases separated the two germline ends. The CDR3 extends over 15 amino acids. CDR3 sequence: CAAPGLPSLNYGYTF. CDR3 bases: TGTGCCGCCCCGGGACTCCCGAGCTTGAACTATGGCTACACCTTC. Based on the CDR3 plus reference TRBV2 and TRBJ1-2, the full variable domain is EPEVTQTPSHQVTQMGQEVILRCVPISNHLYFYWYRQILGQKVEFLVSFYNNEISEKSEIFDDQFSVERPDGSNFTLKIRSTKLEDSAMYFCAAPGLPSLNYGYTFGSGTRLTVV.

This clone appeared a single time. The chain carries TRBV11-2 and TRBJ1-6; 7 positions match TRBD1. The J segment lost 7 bases and the V segment lost 4 bases, leaving 1 base of the junction unmatched. The germline gives CDR1 SGHAT, CDR2 FQNNGV. There are 13 residues in the CDR3. This CDR3 reads CASSSTGNSPLHF. CDR3 nucleotides: TGTGCCAGCAGCTCGACAGGGAATTCACCCCTCCACTTT.

V gene TRBV5-1 combines with J gene TRBJ1-6; no firm D call. CDR1 is SGHRS and CDR2 is YFSETQ in the germline V gene. The CDR3 runs to 14 residues. V dropped 0 bases and J dropped 10 bases, with 11 bases sitting between them. The chain's CDR3 is CASSLDGRRSPLHF. CDR3 nucleotide sequence: TGCGCCAGCAGCTTGGACGGGAGAAGATCACCCCTCCACTTT.

This clone was recorded once. The chain has TRBV7-9 and TRBJ1-1; TRBD1 matches at 9 bases. Germline V gene sequence: CDR1 SEHNR, CDR2 FQNEAQ (reference sequence). There are 14 residues in the CDR3. Trimming cost V 5 bases and J 5 bases; bases outside gene matches: 6. CDR3 protein: CASSQGQGRTEAFF. The CDR3 DNA reads as TGTGCCAGCAGCCAGGGACAGGGACGGACTGAAGCTTTCTTT. Using reference TRBV7-9 and TRBJ1-1 for the parts outside the CDR3, the full variable domain is DTGVSQNPRHKITKRGQNVTFRCDPISEHNRLYWYRQTLGQGPEFLTYFQNEAQLEKSRLLSDRFSAERPKGSFSTLEIQRTEQGDSAMYLCASSQGQGRTEAFFGQGTRLTVV.

J is TRBJ2-2 and V is TRBV21-1; the table names TRBD2, a call not compared with the DNA. TRBV21-1 corresponds to a pseudogene. CDR3 length: 14 residues. CDR3 nucleotide sequence: TGTGCCAGCAGCACTCCTCCCCTCACCGGGGAGCTGTTTTTT. Translated, it gives CASSTPPLTGELFF.

This chain uses TRBV30 with TRBJ2-3, with 11 bases matching TRBD2. Per germline, CDR1 GTSNPN and CDR2 SVGIG (reference sequence). This CDR3 contains 14 residues. V lost 2 bases and J lost 4; bases outside the gene matches: 2. CDR3 amino acids: CAWSTSGGSDTQYF. CDR3 nucleotide sequence: TGTGCCTGGAGTACTAGCGGGGGTTCAGATACGCAGTATTTT.

V is TRBV3-1 (or the pseudogene TRBV3-2) and J is TRBJ1-4; D is possibly TRBD1 (6 bases). V lost 3 bases and J lost 8, with 13 bases in between. The CDR3 is 14 residues long. Germline values: CDR1 LGHDT, CDR2 YNNKEL (reference sequence). The CDR3 sequence is CASSQQTRGEKLFF. Here the CDR3 DNA reads TGTGCCAGCAGCCAGCAAACCAGGGGCGAAAAACTGTTTTTT.

The chain carries TRBV6-6 and TRBJ2-7; the match to TRBD2 covers 13 bases. The germline V gene has CDR1 MNHNY and CDR2 SVGAGI (reference sequence). CDR3 length equals 17 residues. V trimming: 5 bases; J trimming: 5 bases; junction bases outside the gene matches: 12. The CDR3 region is CASSRPPGLAGTHEQYF. The CDR3 nucleotides are TGTGCCAGCAGTCGCCCGCCGGGACTAGCGGGGACACACGAGCAGTACTTC.